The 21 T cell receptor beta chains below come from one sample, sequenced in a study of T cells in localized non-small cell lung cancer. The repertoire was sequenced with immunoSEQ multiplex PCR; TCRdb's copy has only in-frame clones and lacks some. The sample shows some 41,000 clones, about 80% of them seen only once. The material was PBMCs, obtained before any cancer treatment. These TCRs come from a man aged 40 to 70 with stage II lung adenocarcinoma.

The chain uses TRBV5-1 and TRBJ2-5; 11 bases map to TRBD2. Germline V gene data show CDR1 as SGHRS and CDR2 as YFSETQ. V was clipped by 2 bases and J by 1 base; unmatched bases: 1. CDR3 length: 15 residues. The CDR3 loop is CASSFGTSGQETQYF. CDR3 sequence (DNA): TGCGCCAGCAGCTTCGGGACTAGCGGCCAAGAGACCCAGTACTTC. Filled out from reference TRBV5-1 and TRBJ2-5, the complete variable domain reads KAGVTQTPRYLIKTRGQQVTLSCSPISGHRSVSWYQQTPGQGLQFLFEYFSETQRNKGNFPGRFSGRQFSNSRSEMNVSTLELGDSALYLCASSFGTSGQETQYFGPGTRLLVL.

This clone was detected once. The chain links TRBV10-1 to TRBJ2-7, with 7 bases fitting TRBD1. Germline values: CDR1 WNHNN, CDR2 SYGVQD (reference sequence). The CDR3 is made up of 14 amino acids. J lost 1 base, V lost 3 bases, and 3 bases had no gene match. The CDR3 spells CASSDRDSSYEQYF. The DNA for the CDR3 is TGCGCCAGCAGTGACCGGGACAGTTCCTACGAGCAGTACTTC.

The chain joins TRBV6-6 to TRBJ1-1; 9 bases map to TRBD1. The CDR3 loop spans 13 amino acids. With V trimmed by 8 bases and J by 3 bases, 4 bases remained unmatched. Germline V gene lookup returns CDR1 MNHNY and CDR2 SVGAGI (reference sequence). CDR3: CASGRTGDTEAFF. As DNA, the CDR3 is TGTGCCAGCGGAAGGACAGGGGACACTGAAGCTTTCTTT.

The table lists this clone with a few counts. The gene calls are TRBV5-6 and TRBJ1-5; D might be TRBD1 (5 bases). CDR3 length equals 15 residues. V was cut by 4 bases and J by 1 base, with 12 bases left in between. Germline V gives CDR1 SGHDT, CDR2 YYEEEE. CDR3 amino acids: CASSRGPGSNQPQHF. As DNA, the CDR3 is TGTGCCAGCAGCAGGGGCCCGGGGAGCAATCAGCCCCAGCATTTT.

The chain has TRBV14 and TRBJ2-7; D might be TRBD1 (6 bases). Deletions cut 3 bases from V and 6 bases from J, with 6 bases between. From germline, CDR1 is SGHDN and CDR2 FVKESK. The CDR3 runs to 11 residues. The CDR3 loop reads CASSQGAEQYF. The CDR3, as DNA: TGTGCCAGCAGCCAGGGGGCCGAGCAGTACTTC. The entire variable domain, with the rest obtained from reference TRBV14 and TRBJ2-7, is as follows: EAGVTQFPSHSVIEKGQTVTLRCDPISGHDNLYWYRRVMGKEIKFLLHFVKESKQDESGMPNNRFLAERTGGTYSTLKVQPAELEDSGVYFCASSQGAEQYFGPGTRLTVT.

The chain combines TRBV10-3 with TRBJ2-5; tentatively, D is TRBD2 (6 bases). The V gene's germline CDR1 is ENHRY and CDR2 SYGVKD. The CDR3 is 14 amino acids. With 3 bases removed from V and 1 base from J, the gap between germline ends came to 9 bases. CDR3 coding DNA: TGTGCCATCAGTGAAGGCGGGGTCCAAGAGACCCAGTACTTC. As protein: CAISEGGVQETQYF.

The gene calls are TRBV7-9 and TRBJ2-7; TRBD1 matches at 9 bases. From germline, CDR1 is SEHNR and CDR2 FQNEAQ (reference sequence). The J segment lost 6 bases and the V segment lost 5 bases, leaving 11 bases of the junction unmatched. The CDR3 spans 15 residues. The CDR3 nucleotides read TGTGCCAGCAGCGCCCGGGACAGGGATATCAGCGAGCAGTACTTC. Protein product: CASSARDRDISEQYF.

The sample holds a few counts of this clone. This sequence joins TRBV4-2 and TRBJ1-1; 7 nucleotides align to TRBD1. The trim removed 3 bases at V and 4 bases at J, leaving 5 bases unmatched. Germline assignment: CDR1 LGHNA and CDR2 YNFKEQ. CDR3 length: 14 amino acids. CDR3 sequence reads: CASSQATGATEAFF. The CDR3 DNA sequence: TGTGCCAGCAGCCAGGCCACAGGGGCCACTGAAGCTTTCTTT.

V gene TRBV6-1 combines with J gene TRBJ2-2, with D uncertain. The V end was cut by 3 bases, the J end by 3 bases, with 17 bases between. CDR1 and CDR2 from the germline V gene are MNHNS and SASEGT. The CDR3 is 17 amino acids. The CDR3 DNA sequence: TGTGCCAGCAGTGACCCTCCGAAATCCCCGGACACCGGGGAGCTGTTTTTT. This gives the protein CASSDPPKSPDTGELFF.

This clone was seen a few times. The CDR3 DNA is TGTGCCAGCCGAGGACAGTTTGGGGAAAAACTGTTTTTT. This encodes CASRGQFGEKLFF. The rearrangement joins TRBV6-5 to TRBJ1-4, with TRBD1 as a possible D gene (6 bases). The germline CDR1 and CDR2 sequences are MNHEY and SVGAGI. CDR3 size: 13 residues. Trimming cost V 8 bases and J 8 bases, with 15 bases left between them.

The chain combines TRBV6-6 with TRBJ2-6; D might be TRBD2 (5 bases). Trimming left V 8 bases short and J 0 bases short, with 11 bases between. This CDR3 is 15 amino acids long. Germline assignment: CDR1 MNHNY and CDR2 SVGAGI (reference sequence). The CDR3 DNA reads TGTGCCAGCGCGAGGACTGTCTCTGGGGCCAACGTCCTGACTTTC. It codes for CASARTVSGANVLTF.

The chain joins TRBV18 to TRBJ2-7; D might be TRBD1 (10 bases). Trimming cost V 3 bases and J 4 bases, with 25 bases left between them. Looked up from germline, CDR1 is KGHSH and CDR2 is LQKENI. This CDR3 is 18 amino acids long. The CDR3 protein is CASSPLDRGASGTYEQYF. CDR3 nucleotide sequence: TGTGCCAGCTCACCGTTGGACAGGGGGGCTAGCGGGACTTACGAGCAGTACTTC.

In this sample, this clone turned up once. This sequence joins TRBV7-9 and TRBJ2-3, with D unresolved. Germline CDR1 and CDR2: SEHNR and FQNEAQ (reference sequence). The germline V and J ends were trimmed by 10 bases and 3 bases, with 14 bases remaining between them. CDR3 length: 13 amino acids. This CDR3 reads CATLRTDTDTQYF. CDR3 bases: TGTGCCACCCTACGGACGGATACAGATACGCAGTATTTT.

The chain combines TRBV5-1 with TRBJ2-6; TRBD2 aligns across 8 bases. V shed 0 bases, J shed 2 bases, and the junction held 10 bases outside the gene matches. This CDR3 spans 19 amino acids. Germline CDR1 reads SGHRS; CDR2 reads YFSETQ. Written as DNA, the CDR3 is TGCGCCAGCAGCTTGGCCGGGGAGCGGGGGTACCCTGGGGCCAACGTCCTGACTTTC. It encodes CASSLAGERGYPGANVLTF.

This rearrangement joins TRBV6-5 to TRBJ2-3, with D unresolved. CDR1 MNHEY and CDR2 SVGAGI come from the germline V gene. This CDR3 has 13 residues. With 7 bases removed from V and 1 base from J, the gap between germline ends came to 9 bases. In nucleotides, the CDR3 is TGTGCCAGCACCGGTAGGGGCACAGATACGCAGTATTTT. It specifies CASTGRGTDTQYF.

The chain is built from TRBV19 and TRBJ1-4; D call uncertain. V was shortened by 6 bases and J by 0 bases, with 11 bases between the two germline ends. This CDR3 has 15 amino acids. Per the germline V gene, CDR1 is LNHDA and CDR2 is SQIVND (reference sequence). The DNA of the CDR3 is TGTGCCAGTAGCCCCGCAGAGGCAACTAATGAAAAACTGTTTTTT. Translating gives CASSPAEATNEKLFF.

The CDR3 nucleotides read TGTGCCAGCAGTCCCTCTAGCGGGTCCTACGAGCAGTACTTC. This codes for CASSPSSGSYEQYF. This chain connects TRBV6-5 to TRBJ2-7, with 8 bases matching TRBD2. The trim removed 5 bases at V and 1 base at J, leaving 4 bases unmatched. The germline CDR1 and CDR2 sequences are MNHEY and SVGAGI. The CDR3 is made up of 14 amino acids.

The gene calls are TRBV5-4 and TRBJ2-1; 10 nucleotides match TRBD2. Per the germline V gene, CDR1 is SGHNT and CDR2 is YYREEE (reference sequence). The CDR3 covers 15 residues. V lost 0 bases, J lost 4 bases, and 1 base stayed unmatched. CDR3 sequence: CASSLGLAGYNEQFF. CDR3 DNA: TGTGCCAGCAGCTTGGGACTAGCGGGTTACAATGAGCAGTTCTTC.

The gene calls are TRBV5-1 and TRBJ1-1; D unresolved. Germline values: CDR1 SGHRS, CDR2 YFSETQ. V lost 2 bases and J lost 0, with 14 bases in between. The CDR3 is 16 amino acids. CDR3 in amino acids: CASSFSVGRLNTEAFF. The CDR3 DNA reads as TGCGCCAGCAGCTTCTCGGTTGGCCGACTGAACACTGAAGCTTTCTTT.

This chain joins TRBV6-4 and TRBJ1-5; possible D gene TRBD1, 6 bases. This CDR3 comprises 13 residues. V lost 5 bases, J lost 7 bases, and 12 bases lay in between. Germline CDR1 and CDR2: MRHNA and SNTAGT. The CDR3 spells CASSRQAGQPQHF. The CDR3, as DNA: TGTGCCAGCAGTCGACAGGCGGGCCAGCCCCAGCATTTT.

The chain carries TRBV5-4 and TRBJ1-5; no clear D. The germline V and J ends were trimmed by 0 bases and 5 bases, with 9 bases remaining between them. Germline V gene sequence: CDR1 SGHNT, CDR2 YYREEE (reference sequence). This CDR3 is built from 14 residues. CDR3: CASSLDGVDQPQHF. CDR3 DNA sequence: TGTGCCAGCAGCTTGGACGGGGTCGATCAGCCCCAGCATTTT.